This TCR beta chain derives from a study of blood T cells in healthy people across ages (dated by TCRdb to 2014 to 2015). Broadly, across the study: In model experiments, template switching captured roughly one uniquely barcoded TCR beta cDNA molecule for every two T cells. To track age-related changes in TCR beta repertoire diversity, the study relied on deep sequencing normalized with unique cDNA molecular identifiers. Four age groups were formed from the donors: young (average 16 years), middle-aged (approximately 40), aged (around 68) and long-lived (82). Donors of different ages were randomly distributed across sequencing lanes to avoid experimental bias. The study analyzed two additional independent replicas of 1 million unique cDNA reads from the same blood draw for two donors, one aged 18 to 30 and one aged 80 or older.

The approximately 39 donors, aged about 6 to 95 years, were systemically healthy Caucasian individuals from Russia. Approximately 10 milliliters of peripheral blood were collected from each donor into EDTA-treated Vacutainer tubes. PBMCs were isolated by Ficoll-Paque density-gradient centrifugation, with at least 6 million obtained per sample. Total RNA was extracted from PBMCs with Trizol reagent, with at least 5 micrograms obtained per sample. For every donor, an aliquot of PBMCs went through flow cytometry to measure the percentages of naive CD45RAhigh/CD27high T cells. The method was 5' RACE. The data were produced on an Illumina HiSeq 2500. A second PCR of roughly 6 to 12 cycles was performed with a sample-barcoded 5' primer and a J-beta primer mix. A template-switch 5' adaptor carrying 12 random nucleotides introduced a unique molecular identifier onto each TCR beta cDNA molecule. Each sample yielded at least 2.5 million CDR3-containing paired-end reads. All of the RNA was converted into first-strand cDNA using the Mint cDNA synthesis kit, with a TRBC-specific oligonucleotide serving as the primer. Following uracil-DNA glycosylase treatment, a first 18-cycle PCR with universal primers M1SS and BC2_uni_R was performed on all cDNA. In the source study's methods: Normalization of each sample was performed by random selection of 1 million high-quality reads, each carrying a distinct molecular identifier. Instead of being binned into consensus sequences, reads that shared molecular identifiers were thrown out. MiTCR, run with a Q25 quality threshold and the strictest error-elimination algorithm, handled CDR3 identification, clonotype clustering and error correction. A nonparametric unseen species model using Euler transformation provided a lower-bound estimate of total TCR beta diversity. TCRdb redid the processing of the public reads, applying fastp at Q25 and MiXCR, and retained in-frame beta chains. CDR3 protein sequences are deduplicated, and each keeps its most common genes and DNA. TCRdb's processing, not the study's, gives the V and J calls here. The sample table contains 630,000 or so distinct CDR3 sequences; only one count was recorded for about 34% of them. 15% of the sample goes to the ten largest clones.

As concerns this clonotype: No antigen is known for it. Just one base apart from a much larger clone, this may be a read error.

Broader findings and caveats from the paper: Observed TCR beta diversity per million T cells fell roughly linearly with age, and a significant reduction was already apparent by age about 43. Because donor CMV infection status was unknown, age-related changes in expanded clonotypes were potentially confounded. The percentage of naive T cells measured by flow cytometry correlated strongly with observed TCR beta diversity. Conclusive comparison of naive and antigen-experienced compartments was prevented by the profiling of bulk unsorted PBMCs. Compared with the aged group, the long-lived group had more naive CD4+ T cells, fewer expanded clones and increased TCR diversity, a pattern suggesting age selection. Total diversity estimates from one million sequenced T cells were considered lower bounds and underestimates.

The source material was blood. The TCR originated in a woman older than 75 in good health. Donor details come from another sample of the same person, matched by shared clones.

The CDR3 protein: CAISRGQRGQETQYF. In nucleotide form, the sequence is TGTGCCATCAGTAGAGGGCAGCGGGGCCAAGAGACCCAGTACTTC. The chain employs TRBV10-3 and TRBJ2-5; 7 nucleotides in the junction match TRBD2. Reading the germline V gene gives CDR1 ENHRY and CDR2 SYGVKD. The CDR3 contains 15 residues, cysteine and phenylalanine counted. Only CDR3 DNA remains: 45 bases, in frame from the first base. Relative to germline, V is missing 5 bases and J is missing 1 base, with 7 bases of the junction outside any gene match.